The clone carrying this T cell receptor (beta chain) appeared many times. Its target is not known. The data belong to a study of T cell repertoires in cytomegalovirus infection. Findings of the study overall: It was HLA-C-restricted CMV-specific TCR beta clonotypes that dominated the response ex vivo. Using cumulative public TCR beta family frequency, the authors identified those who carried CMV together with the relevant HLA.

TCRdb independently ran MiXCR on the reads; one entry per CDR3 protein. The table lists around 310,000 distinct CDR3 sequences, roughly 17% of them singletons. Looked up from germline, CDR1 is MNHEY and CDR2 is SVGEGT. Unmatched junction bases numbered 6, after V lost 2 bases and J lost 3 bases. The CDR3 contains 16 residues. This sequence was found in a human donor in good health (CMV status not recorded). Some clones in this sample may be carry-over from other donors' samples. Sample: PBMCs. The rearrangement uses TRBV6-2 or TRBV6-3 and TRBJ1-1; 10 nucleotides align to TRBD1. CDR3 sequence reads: CASSYLAGTGDTEAFF. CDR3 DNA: TGTGCCAGCAGTTACCTGGCCGGGACAGGGGACACTGAAGCTTTCTTT.